This T cell receptor (beta chain) was sequenced for a study of shared T cell receptors in the human thymus. The CDR3 contains 14 residues. CDR1 is SGHTA, CDR2 FQGNSA, per germline. The V end was cut by 3 bases, the J end by 0 bases, with 6 bases between. TCRdb's copy holds only in-frame clones and misses some; the assay was immunoSEQ multiplex PCR. The sample shows roughly 700,000 clones, around 89% of them seen only once. The data also belong to a second study, concerning human thymus T cells.

The TCR was taken from a boy in the first two years of life with a congenital heart defect. The V gene is TRBV7-2, the J gene TRBJ1-5; D is unresolved. The sequenced sample consisted of thymocytes. CDR3 protein: CASSFIFSNQPQHF. The CDR3, as DNA: TGTGCCAGCAGCTTTATTTTTAGCAATCAGCCCCAGCATTTT. Complete variable domain (other parts from reference TRBV7-2 and TRBJ1-5): GAGVSQSPSNKVTEKGKDVELRCDPISGHTALYWYRQSLGQGLEFLIYFQGNSAPDKSGLPSDRFSAERTGGSVSTLTIQRTQQEDSAVYLCASSFIFSNQPQHFGDGTRLSIL.